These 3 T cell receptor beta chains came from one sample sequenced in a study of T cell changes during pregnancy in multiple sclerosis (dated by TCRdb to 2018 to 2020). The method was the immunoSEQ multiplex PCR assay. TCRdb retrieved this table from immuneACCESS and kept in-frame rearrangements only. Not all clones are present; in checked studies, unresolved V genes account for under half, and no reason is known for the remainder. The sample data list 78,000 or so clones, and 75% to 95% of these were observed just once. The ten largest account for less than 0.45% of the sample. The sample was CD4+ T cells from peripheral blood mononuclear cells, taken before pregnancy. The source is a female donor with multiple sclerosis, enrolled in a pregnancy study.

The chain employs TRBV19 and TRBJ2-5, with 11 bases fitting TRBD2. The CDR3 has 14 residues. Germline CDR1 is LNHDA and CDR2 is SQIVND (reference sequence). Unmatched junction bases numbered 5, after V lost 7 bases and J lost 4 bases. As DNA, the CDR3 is TGTGCCAGTAAGGCTAGCGGGAGGCGAGAGACCCAGTACTTC. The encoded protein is CASKASGRRETQYF.

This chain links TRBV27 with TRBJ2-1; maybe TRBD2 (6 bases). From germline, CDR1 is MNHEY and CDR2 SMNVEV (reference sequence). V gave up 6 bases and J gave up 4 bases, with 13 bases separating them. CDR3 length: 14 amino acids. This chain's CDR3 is CASRRGRAYNEQFF. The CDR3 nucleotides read TGTGCCAGCAGGCGGGGACGGGCTTACAATGAGCAGTTCTTC.

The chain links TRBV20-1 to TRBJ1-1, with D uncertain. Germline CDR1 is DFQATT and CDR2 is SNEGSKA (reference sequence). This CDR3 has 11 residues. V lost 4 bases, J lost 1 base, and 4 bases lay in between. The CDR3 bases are TGCAGTGCTATGAGGAACACTGAAGCTTTCTTT. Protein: CSAMRNTEAFF.